The 26 T cell receptor beta chains given below trace back to one sample, sequenced in a study of OX40 agonist ivuxolimab in advanced cancers. Data came from immunoSEQ multiplex PCR; TCRdb stores just in-frame clones and leaves some out. The data show about 82,000 clones, with roughly 90% seen just once and 0.37% held by the top ten. The specimen was CD4+ or CD8+ T cells sorted from blood, collected in a trial of the OX40 agonist ivuxolimab. These receptors were collected from an adult with an advanced solid tumor such as melanoma, head and neck, liver or kidney cancer.

The chain has TRBV19 and TRBJ1-5; no definite D call. CDR3 length: 15 residues. Between the trimmed V and J ends, which lost 7 bases and 0 bases, there was a span of 13 bases. Per germline, CDR1 LNHDA and CDR2 SQIVND (reference sequence). The DNA for the CDR3 is TGTGCCAGTACGGGCGGTTTCGATAGCAATCAGCCCCAGCATTTT. Its protein is CASTGGFDSNQPQHF.

The chain recombines TRBV11-3 with TRBJ2-7, with D perhaps TRBD1 or TRBD2 (5 bases each). V was clipped by 5 bases and J by 7 bases, with 15 bases between them. Germline loops: CDR1 SGHNT, CDR2 YENEEA. This CDR3 contains 13 residues. This CDR3 reads CASSPGPGEEQYF. Here the CDR3 DNA reads TGTGCCAGCAGCCCGGGACCTGGGGAAGAGCAGTACTTC.

This clone has just one count. V gene TRBV7-3 combines with J gene TRBJ2-7; TRBD1 matches at 10 bases. With V trimmed by 5 bases and J by 4 bases, 5 bases remained unmatched. CDR1 and CDR2 (germline): SGHTA, FQGTGA. This CDR3 has 14 residues. The CDR3: CASSIDRGPYEQYF. As DNA, the CDR3 is TGTGCCAGCAGCATAGACAGGGGGCCTTACGAGCAGTACTTC.

The chain employs TRBV5-6 and TRBJ2-7; D is possibly TRBD2 (6 bases). V was clipped by 4 bases and J by 2 bases, with 13 bases between them. The CDR3 spans 14 residues. Per germline, CDR1 SGHDT and CDR2 YYEEEE. CDR3 bases: TGTGCCAGCAGCGAGTCCGGGACTGCCTACGAGCAGTACTTC. This translates into CASSESGTAYEQYF.

The chain couples TRBV11-1 to TRBJ2-3; possible D gene TRBD1, 5 bases. The CDR3 spans 15 residues. CDR1 is SGHAT and CDR2 is FQDESV in the germline V gene (reference sequence). Trimming removed 5 bases at V and 7 bases at J, with 19 bases between. Here the CDR3 DNA reads TGTGCCAGCAGCCCAGATTCAGGGTGGGCGTATACGCAGTATTTT. Translation gives CASSPDSGWAYTQYF.

This rearrangement joins TRBV5-4 to TRBJ2-5; 13 bases are a match to TRBD2. The length of the CDR3 is 15 residues. Germline values: CDR1 SGHNT, CDR2 YYREEE (reference sequence). The trim removed 2 bases at V and 4 bases at J, leaving 2 bases unmatched. The CDR3 nucleotides are TGTGCCAGCAGCTTCACTAGCGGGGGGGGAGAGACCCAGTACTTC. Translating gives CASSFTSGGGETQYF.

This chain joins TRBV18 and TRBJ1-5; weak D call: TRBD1 (6 bases). V was clipped by 2 bases and J by 6 bases, with 11 bases between them. Germline CDR1 KGHSH, CDR2 LQKENI. The CDR3 has 14 amino acids. CDR3 DNA: TGTGCCAGCTCACCAATCAGGGGACGTCAGCCCCAGCATTTT. Translating gives CASSPIRGRQPQHF.

This chain links TRBV19 with TRBJ2-7; possible D gene TRBD2, 7 bases. This CDR3 comprises 15 residues. Germline V lookup: CDR1 LNHDA, CDR2 SQIVND (reference sequence). V shed 7 bases and J shed 1 base, with 17 bases lying between them. For the CDR3, the DNA is TGTGCCAGTATAGGCGGGGGCGCGGGGTCCTACGAGCAGTACTTC. This codes for CASIGGGAGSYEQYF.

The V gene is TRBV7-7, the J gene TRBJ2-2, with D tentatively TRBD1 (6 bases). Per the germline V gene, CDR1 is SSHAT and CDR2 is FNYEAQ (reference sequence). This CDR3 comprises 13 residues. Trimming stripped 3 bases from V and 7 bases from J, with 9 bases between. The CDR3 DNA reads as TGTGCCAGCAGCTTCCTACAGGGCGGGGAGCTGTTTTTT. Translation gives CASSFLQGGELFF.

This chain links TRBV28 with TRBJ2-7; unclear D gene. Trimming took off 4 bases at V and 4 bases at J, with 17 bases between the two ends. The CDR3 is 15 amino acids. The germline CDR1 and CDR2 sequences are MDHEN and SYDVKM. The CDR3 here is CASSSWALLEYEQYF. CDR3 sequence (DNA): TGTGCCAGCAGTTCCTGGGCCCTTCTGGAGTACGAGCAGTACTTC.

V and J are TRBV11-2 and TRBJ2-3; D is tentatively TRBD1 or TRBD2 (5 bases each). CDR1 and CDR2 (germline): SGHAT, FQNNGV. This CDR3 comprises 13 residues. The V end lost 3 bases, the J end lost 4 bases, and 8 bases lay between the germline ends. The CDR3: CASSFREPDTQYF. CDR3 nucleotide sequence: TGTGCCAGCAGCTTCAGGGAGCCAGATACGCAGTATTTT.

This clone was seen only once. The CDR3 loop is CAWSPGQGNQPQHF. DNA for the CDR3: TGTGCCTGGTCTCCCGGACAGGGGAATCAGCCCCAGCATTTT. The V and J genes are TRBV30 and TRBJ1-5; TRBD1 matches at 9 bases. CDR1 is GTSNPN, CDR2 SVGIG, per germline (reference sequence). The CDR3 totals 14 residues. V lost 5 bases and J lost 4; bases outside the gene matches: 6.

V gene TRBV5-1 combines with J gene TRBJ1-6, with D uncertain. V was trimmed by 0 bases and J by 8 bases, leaving 3 bases between them. This CDR3 has 12 residues. The V gene's germline CDR1 is SGHRS and CDR2 YFSETQ. The CDR3 sequence is CASSLADSPLHF. The CDR3 DNA follows: TGCGCCAGCAGCTTGGCAGATTCACCCCTCCACTTT.

The chain has TRBV19 and TRBJ2-1, with D possibly TRBD1 on 6 matching bases. This CDR3 region has 15 residues. CDR1 and CDR2 (germline): LNHDA, SQIVND (reference sequence). Deletions cut 8 bases from V and 5 bases from J, with 19 bases between. CDR3 sequence: CASGINRVGNNEQFF. For the CDR3, the DNA is TGTGCCAGTGGAATCAACAGGGTAGGGAACAATGAGCAGTTCTTC.

The chain joins TRBV27 to TRBJ1-1; perhaps TRBD1 as D (6 bases). Deletions cut 5 bases from V and 0 bases from J, with 16 bases between. The CDR3 totals 16 residues. The germline gives CDR1 MNHEY, CDR2 SMNVEV (reference sequence). CDR3 residues: CASSPDPTGLNTEAFF. DNA for the CDR3: TGTGCCAGCAGTCCCGACCCGACAGGACTGAACACTGAAGCTTTCTTT.

This chain uses TRBV5-1 with TRBJ2-7; TRBD1 matches 9 bases. CDR1 is SGHRS and CDR2 is YFSETQ in the germline V gene. This CDR3 spans 14 amino acids. Trimming took 3 bases from V and 6 from J; bases not matched to a gene: 7. CDR3 DNA: TGCGCCAGCAGCTCCGGGACAGGGTATTCCGAGCAGTACTTC. As protein: CASSSGTGYSEQYF.

This rearrangement joins TRBV30 to TRBJ1-1, with 7 bases lining up with TRBD1. V trimming: 8 bases; J trimming: 5 bases; junction bases outside the gene matches: 8. The germline V gene encodes CDR1 GTSNPN and CDR2 SVGIG (reference sequence). The CDR3 consists of 12 residues. CDR3 bases: TGTGCCGGATCAGGGGGATATACTGAAGCTTTCTTT. As protein: CAGSGGYTEAFF.

This clone was picked up one time. The chain links TRBV4-3 to TRBJ1-3, with D unresolved. V was clipped by 0 bases and J by 2 bases, with 8 bases between them. The CDR3 is 15 amino acids. Germline CDR1 and CDR2: LGHNA and YSLEER. CDR3 in amino acids: CASSQDGGAGNTIYF. The CDR3 DNA reads TGCGCCAGCAGCCAAGATGGAGGAGCTGGAAACACCATATATTTT.

The J gene is TRBJ1-1, the V gene TRBV6-6; 8 bases agree with TRBD1. In germline, CDR1 is MNHNY, CDR2 SVGAGI (reference sequence). The junction had 12 bases not matched to a gene; V was cut back by 2 bases and J by 7 bases. This CDR3 contains 16 residues. CDR3 protein: CASSYELGQGGGEAFF. CDR3 DNA sequence: TGTGCCAGCAGTTACGAACTCGGACAGGGCGGGGGTGAAGCTTTCTTT.

The J gene is TRBJ1-1, the V gene TRBV19; maybe TRBD1 (5 bases). In germline, CDR1 is LNHDA, CDR2 SQIVND (reference sequence). This CDR3 is built from 13 residues. Trimming left V 3 bases short and J 5 bases short, with 10 bases between. The CDR3 loop is CASSIEGWTEAFF. As DNA, the CDR3 is TGTGCCAGTAGTATCGAGGGGTGGACTGAAGCTTTCTTT.

The chain joins TRBV29-1 to TRBJ2-5; D possibly matches TRBD1 or TRBD2 (5 bases each). From germline, CDR1 is SQVTM and CDR2 ANQGSEA. V lost 0 bases, J lost 1 base, and 9 bases lay in between. This CDR3 is built from 14 residues. In DNA, the CDR3 is TGCAGCGTTGAAGATTCAGGGAGCCAAGAGACCCAGTACTTC. It encodes CSVEDSGSQETQYF.

V usage is TRBV5-6 and J usage is TRBJ2-7, with TRBD2 matching over 12 bases. The length of the CDR3 is 16 residues. Germline loops: CDR1 SGHDT, CDR2 YYEEEE. After removal of 4 bases from V and 0 bases from J, the junction contained 5 bases not matched to a gene. Here the CDR3 DNA reads TGTGCCAGCAGCCAGTGGACTAGCGGGACCTCCTACGAGCAGTACTTC. Translated: CASSQWTSGTSYEQYF.

The chain uses TRBV7-2 and TRBJ2-7, with 13 bases identical to TRBD2. The junction had 13 bases not matched to a gene; V was cut back by 4 bases and J by 4 bases. Germline V gene sequence: CDR1 SGHTA, CDR2 FQGNSA. CDR3 size: 18 residues. The CDR3 coding sequence is TGTGCCAGCAGCTCAGCCATAACTAGCGGGAGGGCCACGTACGAGCAGTACTTC. Protein product: CASSSAITSGRATYEQYF.

This clone has more than one count but fewer than ten. The chain recombines TRBV14 with TRBJ1-6; the D is unclear. Germline values: CDR1 SGHDN, CDR2 FVKESK. This CDR3 spans 14 amino acids. The V gene lost 1 base and the J gene lost 10 bases, with 11 bases spanning the gap. The CDR3 here is CASSQVAAGSPLHF. The DNA of the CDR3 is TGTGCCAGCAGCCAAGTCGCGGCTGGGTCACCCCTCCACTTT.

The rearrangement links TRBV7-2 to TRBJ1-1, with TRBD1 identical over 7 bases. Losses at the gene ends were 5 bases for V and 5 bases for J; bases not matched to a gene: 5. The CDR3 length is 13 residues. Germline lookup yields CDR1 SGHTA and CDR2 FQGNSA. In DNA form, the CDR3 reads TGTGCCAGCAGCACCGACAGGGTTACTGAAGCTTTCTTT. Its translation is CASSTDRVTEAFF.

The chain has TRBV10-3 and TRBJ2-5, with D perhaps given as TRBD1 or TRBD2 (5 bases each). The CDR3 loop spans 14 amino acids. The germline V and J ends were trimmed by 3 bases and 1 base, with 9 bases remaining between them. CDR1 and CDR2 (germline): ENHRY, SYGVKD. In DNA, the CDR3 is TGTGCCATCAGTGACGGGACGGCCCAAGAGACCCAGTACTTC. It encodes CAISDGTAQETQYF.